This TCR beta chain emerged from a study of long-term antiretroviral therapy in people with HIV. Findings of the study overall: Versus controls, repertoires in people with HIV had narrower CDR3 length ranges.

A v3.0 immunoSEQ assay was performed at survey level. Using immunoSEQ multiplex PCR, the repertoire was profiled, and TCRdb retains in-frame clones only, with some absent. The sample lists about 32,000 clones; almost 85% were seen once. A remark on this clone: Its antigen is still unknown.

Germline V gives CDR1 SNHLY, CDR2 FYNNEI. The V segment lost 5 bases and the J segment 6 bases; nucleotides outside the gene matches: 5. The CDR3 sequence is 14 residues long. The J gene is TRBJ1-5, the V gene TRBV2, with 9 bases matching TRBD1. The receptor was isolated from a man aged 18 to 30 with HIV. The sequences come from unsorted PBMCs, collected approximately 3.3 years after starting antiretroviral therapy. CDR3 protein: CASSYRGLSQPQHF. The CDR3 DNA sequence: TGTGCCAGCAGTTACAGGGGGCTGAGTCAGCCCCAGCATTTT.